The 4 T cell receptor beta chains below come from one sample, sequenced in a study of T-cell memory formation after mild COVID-19. TCRdb re-derived calls from the 5' RACE reads in MiXCR, one entry per CDR3 protein. The sample includes a few hundred thousand distinct CDR3 sequences, 20% to 25% of them seen just once. The sample taken for sequencing was PBMCs or a T cell subset sorted from them (not recorded which). These receptors were obtained from a man aged 18 to 30 who had mild COVID-19 (a few samples of this study predate the infection). Cell type and time point are not known.

This clonotype was counted between two and nine times. V usage is TRBV6-5 and J usage is TRBJ2-7, with TRBD2 identical over 7 bases. The junction had 5 bases not matched to a gene; V was cut back by 1 base and J by 5 bases. This CDR3 region has 14 residues. Germline CDR1 and CDR2: MNHEY and SVGAGI. The CDR3 protein is CASSYYGGSHEQYF. The CDR3 DNA follows: TGTGCCAGCAGTTACTACGGGGGGTCCCACGAGCAGTACTTC.

This clonotype showed up just a few times. The chain recombines TRBV6-6 with TRBJ2-1, with D hard to call. Deletions cut 11 bases from V and 4 bases from J, with 12 bases between. Germline values: CDR1 MNHNY, CDR2 SVGAGI (reference sequence). The CDR3 is 12 amino acids. The CDR3 DNA is TGTGCCGCAGGCAGGTTTTACAATGAGCAGTTCTTC. Encoded protein: CAAGRFYNEQFF.

The CDR3 is CASSAGTAFKQYV. The DNA for the CDR3 is TGTGCCAGCTCAGCTGGGACAGCCTTTAAGCAGTACGTC. This chain links TRBV18 with TRBJ2-7; 7 positions agree with TRBD1. The V gene's germline CDR1 is KGHSH and CDR2 LQKENI. This CDR3 is built from 13 residues. V lost 5 bases to trimming and J lost 8 bases; unmatched junction nucleotides: 9.

The gene calls are TRBV4-3 and TRBJ2-3; 11 positions agree with TRBD2. V shed 0 bases, J shed 5 bases, and the junction held 7 bases outside the gene matches. CDR1 LGHNA and CDR2 YSLEER come from the germline V gene. The CDR3 spans 17 residues. CDR3 bases: TGCGCCAGCAGCCAAGATGCTAGCGGGGGGTTTGGAGATACGCAGTATTTT. This encodes CASSQDASGGFGDTQYF.